These 14 T cell receptor beta chains share one sample of origin, sequenced in a study of blood T cell repertoires in COVID-19. Repertoires were generated with immunoSEQ multiplex PCR, while TCRdb's copy carries only in-frame clones and drops some. The sample gives over 10,000 clones, around 90% of which show up once; 20% is in the top ten. The sequenced material came from peripheral blood. These receptors came from a human donor with active COVID-19. The donor label of this sample is uncertain.

The V gene is TRBV24-1, the J gene TRBJ2-1, with TRBD2 matching 10 bases. V shed 4 bases and J 8 bases; nucleotides not matched to a gene: 7. The germline V gene encodes CDR1 KGHDR and CDR2 SFDVKD. This CDR3 has 15 amino acids. CDR3 sequence (DNA): TGTGCCACCAGTGACTTAGCGGGGGGCTCCGATGAGCAGTTCTTC. The encoded protein is CATSDLAGGSDEQFF.

The V and J genes are TRBV11-2 and TRBJ2-3; 14 bases agree with TRBD2. CDR1 is SGHAT and CDR2 is FQNNGV in the germline V gene. The CDR3 is 18 amino acids. V gave up 2 bases and J gave up 3 bases; unmatched junction bases: 7. The CDR3 region has the DNA TGTGCCAGCAGCTTAACGGTAGGACTAGCGGGGGGAACAGATACGCAGTATTTT. The encoded protein is CASSLTVGLAGGTDTQYF.

This chain connects TRBV4-3 to TRBJ2-3; 8 bases align to TRBD2. The CDR3 is 16 residues long. V lost 4 bases, J lost 3 bases, and 9 bases stayed unmatched. Germline assignment: CDR1 LGHNA and CDR2 YSLEER. DNA of the CDR3: TGCGCCAGCAGCCTTCGAGAGACTAGCGATACAGATACGCAGTATTTT. This gives the protein CASSLRETSDTDTQYF.

V usage is TRBV6-6 and J usage is TRBJ2-5, with TRBD2 identical over 10 bases. The CDR3 extends over 14 amino acids. Unmatched junction bases numbered 4, after V lost 5 bases and J lost 4 bases. Germline CDR1 is MNHNY and CDR2 is SVGAGI (reference sequence). This CDR3 is CASSPSGGGETQYF. The CDR3 nucleotides are TGTGCCAGCAGTCCTAGCGGGGGAGGAGAGACCCAGTACTTC.

The rearrangement links TRBV11-3 to TRBJ2-5, with TRBD1 as a possible D gene (6 bases). The CDR3 runs to 13 residues. Trimming removed 5 bases from V and 1 base from J, with 8 bases in between. Germline V lookup: CDR1 SGHNT, CDR2 YENEEA. The CDR3 DNA sequence: TGTGCCAGCAGCCCGGACAGCCAAGAGACCCAGTACTTC. Protein: CASSPDSQETQYF.

This clone was recorded only once. The V call is TRBV5-1, the J call TRBJ1-4; D is ambiguous. The CDR3 totals 14 residues. With 2 bases removed from V and 2 bases from J, the gap between germline ends came to 7 bases. Germline V gene data show CDR1 as SGHRS and CDR2 as YFSETQ. The CDR3: CASSFGKTNEKLFF. Written as DNA, the CDR3 is TGCGCCAGCAGCTTCGGGAAGACTAATGAAAAACTGTTTTTT.

This clone appeared once. The chain is built from TRBV7-2 and TRBJ1-1; unclear D gene. The germline V gene encodes CDR1 SGHTA and CDR2 FQGNSA. Trimming removed 1 base from V and 5 bases from J, with 14 bases in between. The CDR3 length is 15 residues. CDR3 coding DNA: TGTGCCAGCAGCTTAGGCGGGGTCCGTCGGACTGAAGCTTTCTTT. It translates to CASSLGGVRRTEAFF.

The sample holds one count of this clone. V usage is TRBV28 and J usage is TRBJ2-5, with 9 bases matching TRBD1. The germline CDR1 and CDR2 sequences are MDHEN and SYDVKM. The trim removed 7 bases at V and 3 bases at J, leaving 6 bases unmatched. CDR3 length equals 14 residues. The CDR3 nucleotides read TGTGCCAGCACCTCAGGGACAGGGAAAGAGACCCAGTACTTC. It specifies CASTSGTGKETQYF.

This clone was picked up one time. The V gene is TRBV7-2, the J gene TRBJ2-5, with D perhaps TRBD2 (7 bases). V was cut by 6 bases and J by 2 bases, with 16 bases left in between. Germline lookup yields CDR1 SGHTA and CDR2 FQGNSA. This CDR3 spans 15 amino acids. The CDR3 sequence is CASREKAGAQETQYF. The CDR3 coding sequence is TGTGCCAGCAGGGAGAAGGCGGGGGCACAAGAGACCCAGTACTTC.

This CDR3 is CASSQGLAGGPSQETQYF. The CDR3 DNA follows: TGTGCCAGCTCACAAGGACTAGCGGGGGGGCCGAGCCAAGAGACCCAGTACTTC. The chain links TRBV18 to TRBJ2-5, with 15 bases that match TRBD2. Trimming at V came to 4 bases and at J to 1 base, leaving 7 bases not matched to a gene. Germline loops: CDR1 KGHSH, CDR2 LQKENI. This CDR3 is built from 18 residues.

V usage is TRBV7-9 and J usage is TRBJ1-2; perhaps TRBD1 as D (5 bases). Germline CDR1 SEHNR, CDR2 FQNEAQ (reference sequence). Trimming took 5 bases from V and 6 from J, leaving 19 bases between them. The CDR3 is 15 amino acids. This CDR3 is CASSQPGERDDGYTF. In nucleotides, the CDR3 is TGTGCCAGCAGCCAACCTGGGGAGCGGGACGATGGCTACACCTTC.

The count of this clone is one. The chain uses TRBV28 and TRBJ2-5; TRBD2 matches at 7 bases. V dropped 5 bases and J dropped 2; count of bases not matched to a gene: 26. The length of the CDR3 is 21 residues. Germline V gene data show CDR1 as MDHEN and CDR2 as SYDVKM. As DNA, the CDR3 is TGTGCCAGCAGTGCCCCTATCGGGGGGAGTGGGGTGGGGTTACCACAAGAGACCCAGTACTTC. The encoded protein is CASSAPIGGSGVGLPQETQYF.

This clone has a single count. The CDR3 DNA sequence: TGTGCCAGCAGTTACTCGGGGTTAGGAGGAGAGACCCAGTACTTC. Amino acid sequence: CASSYSGLGGETQYF. The chain combines TRBV6-5 with TRBJ2-5; possible D gene TRBD2, 5 bases. The V and J ends lost 0 bases and 4 bases respectively, with 12 bases between them. Germline assignment: CDR1 MNHEY and CDR2 SVGAGI. The CDR3 has 15 amino acids.

The genes are TRBV19 and TRBJ2-3; TRBD2 matches at 8 bases. V dropped 1 base and J dropped 9; count of bases not matched to a gene: 12. The CDR3 is made up of 16 amino acids. Germline V gene data show CDR1 as LNHDA and CDR2 as SQIVND (reference sequence). The CDR3 loop is CASSIVLSGGGVTQYF. The CDR3 bases are TGTGCCAGTAGTATAGTTCTCAGCGGGGGTGGTGTGACGCAGTATTTT. The full variable domain, with the rest looked up from reference TRBV19 and TRBJ2-3, is DGGITQSPKYLFRKEGQNVTLSCEQNLNHDAMYWYRQDPGQGLRLIYYSQIVNDFQKGDIAEGYSVSREKKESFPLTVTSAQKNPTAFYLCASSIVLSGGGVTQYFGPGTRLTVL.